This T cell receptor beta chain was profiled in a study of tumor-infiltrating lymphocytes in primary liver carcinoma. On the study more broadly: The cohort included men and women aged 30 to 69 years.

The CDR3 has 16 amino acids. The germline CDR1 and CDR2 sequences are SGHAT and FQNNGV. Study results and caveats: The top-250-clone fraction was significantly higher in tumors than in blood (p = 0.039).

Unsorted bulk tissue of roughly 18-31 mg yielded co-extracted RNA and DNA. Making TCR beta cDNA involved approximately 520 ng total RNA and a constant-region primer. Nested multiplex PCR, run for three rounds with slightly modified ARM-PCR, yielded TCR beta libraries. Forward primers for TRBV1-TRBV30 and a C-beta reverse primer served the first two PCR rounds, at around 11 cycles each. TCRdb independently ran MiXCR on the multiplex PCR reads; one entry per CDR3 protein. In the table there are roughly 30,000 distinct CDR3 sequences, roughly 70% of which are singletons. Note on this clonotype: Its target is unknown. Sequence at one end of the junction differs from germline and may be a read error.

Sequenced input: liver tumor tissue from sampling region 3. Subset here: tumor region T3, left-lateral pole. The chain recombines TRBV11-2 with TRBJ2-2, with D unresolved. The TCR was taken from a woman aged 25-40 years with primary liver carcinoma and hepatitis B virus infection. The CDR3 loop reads CVSNPDPQLNTGELFF. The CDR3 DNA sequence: TGCGTCAGCAACCCCGATCCCCAATTGAACACCGGGGAGCTGTTTTTT.